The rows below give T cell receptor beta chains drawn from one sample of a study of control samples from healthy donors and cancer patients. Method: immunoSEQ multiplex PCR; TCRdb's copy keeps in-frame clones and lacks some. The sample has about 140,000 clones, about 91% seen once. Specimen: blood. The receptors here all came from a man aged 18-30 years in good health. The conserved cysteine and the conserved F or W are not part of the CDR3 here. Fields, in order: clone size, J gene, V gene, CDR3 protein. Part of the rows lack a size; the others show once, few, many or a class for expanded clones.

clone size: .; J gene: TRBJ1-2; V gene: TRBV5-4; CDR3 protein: ASTYGGRPANYGYT
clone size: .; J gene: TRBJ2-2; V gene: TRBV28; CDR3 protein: ASSLTPTGVIGELF
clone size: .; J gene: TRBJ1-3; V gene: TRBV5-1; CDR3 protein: ASSLEGDTIY
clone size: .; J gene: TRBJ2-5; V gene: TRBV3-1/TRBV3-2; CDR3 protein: ASQITGLAGLQETQY
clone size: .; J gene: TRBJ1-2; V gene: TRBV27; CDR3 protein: ASSPRAREAHYGYT
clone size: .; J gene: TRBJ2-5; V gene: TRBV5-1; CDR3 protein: ASSLTSGGLMETQY
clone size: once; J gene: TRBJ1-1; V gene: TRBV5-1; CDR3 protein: ASSPGQGSFLNTEAF
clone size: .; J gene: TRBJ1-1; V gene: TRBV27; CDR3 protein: ASSSYGMNTEAF
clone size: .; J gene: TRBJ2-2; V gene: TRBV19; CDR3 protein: ASSVVGWTLNTGELF
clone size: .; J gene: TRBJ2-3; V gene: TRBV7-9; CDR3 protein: ASSPGTSGGPHY
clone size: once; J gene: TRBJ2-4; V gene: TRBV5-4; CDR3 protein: ASSLWGDIQY
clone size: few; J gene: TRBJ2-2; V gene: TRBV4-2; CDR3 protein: ASSQGEGIDGTGELF
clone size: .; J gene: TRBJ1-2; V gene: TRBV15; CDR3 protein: ATSRASFYGYT
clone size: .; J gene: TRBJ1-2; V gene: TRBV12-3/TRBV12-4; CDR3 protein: ASSLRDRDGYT
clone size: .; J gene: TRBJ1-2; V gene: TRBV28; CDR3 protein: ASSGIAGTGQGAHGYT
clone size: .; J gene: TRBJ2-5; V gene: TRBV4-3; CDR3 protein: ASSQDFKASQETQY
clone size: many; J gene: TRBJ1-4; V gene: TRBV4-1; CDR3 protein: ASSQEGGLTNEKLF
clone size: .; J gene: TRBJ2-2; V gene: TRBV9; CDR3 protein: ATTQGYTGELF
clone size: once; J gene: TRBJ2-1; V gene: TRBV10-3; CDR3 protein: AIRPGVAGAEQF
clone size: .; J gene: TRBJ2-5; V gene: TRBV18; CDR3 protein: ASSPLPAGVGETQY
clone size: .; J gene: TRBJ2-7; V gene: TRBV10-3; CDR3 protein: AISESRRGAAYEQY
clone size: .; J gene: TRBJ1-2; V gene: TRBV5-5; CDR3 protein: ASSLADRVYGYT
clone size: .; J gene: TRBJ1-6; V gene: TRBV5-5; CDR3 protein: ASSYLGGYSPLH
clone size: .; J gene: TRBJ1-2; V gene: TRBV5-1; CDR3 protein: ASSSGLGYT
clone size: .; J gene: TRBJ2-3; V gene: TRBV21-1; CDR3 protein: ASSKGSRGWVTDTQY
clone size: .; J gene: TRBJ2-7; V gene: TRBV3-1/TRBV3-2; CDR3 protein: ASSFRNEQY
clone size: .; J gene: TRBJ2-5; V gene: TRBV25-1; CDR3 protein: ASSESSRWELAEETQY
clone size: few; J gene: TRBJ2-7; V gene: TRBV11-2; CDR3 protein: ASSASTAKSEQY